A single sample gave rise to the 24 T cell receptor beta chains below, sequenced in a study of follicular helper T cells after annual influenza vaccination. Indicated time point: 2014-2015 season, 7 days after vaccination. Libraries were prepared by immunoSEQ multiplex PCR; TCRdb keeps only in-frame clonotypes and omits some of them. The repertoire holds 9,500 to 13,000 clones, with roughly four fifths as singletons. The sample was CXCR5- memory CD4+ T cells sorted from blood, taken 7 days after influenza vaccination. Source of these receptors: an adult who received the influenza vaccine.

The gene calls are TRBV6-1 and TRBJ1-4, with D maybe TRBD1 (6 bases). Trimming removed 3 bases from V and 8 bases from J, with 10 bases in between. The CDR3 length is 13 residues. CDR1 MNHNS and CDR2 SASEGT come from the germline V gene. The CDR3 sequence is CASSEGGREKLFF. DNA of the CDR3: TGTGCCAGCAGTGAGGGGGGCCGGGAAAAACTGTTTTTT.

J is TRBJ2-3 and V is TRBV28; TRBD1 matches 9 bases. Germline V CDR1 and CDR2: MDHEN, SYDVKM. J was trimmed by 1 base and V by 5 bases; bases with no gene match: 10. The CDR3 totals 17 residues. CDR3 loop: CASSAKYRGRGTDTQYF. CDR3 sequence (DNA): TGTGCCAGCAGTGCCAAATACAGGGGGCGAGGCACAGATACGCAGTATTTT.

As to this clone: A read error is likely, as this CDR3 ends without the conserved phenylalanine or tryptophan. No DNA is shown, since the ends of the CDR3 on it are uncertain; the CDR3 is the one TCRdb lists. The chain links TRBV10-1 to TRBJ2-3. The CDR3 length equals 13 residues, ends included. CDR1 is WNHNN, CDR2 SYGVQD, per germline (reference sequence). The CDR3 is CASSEVRTHGVVD.

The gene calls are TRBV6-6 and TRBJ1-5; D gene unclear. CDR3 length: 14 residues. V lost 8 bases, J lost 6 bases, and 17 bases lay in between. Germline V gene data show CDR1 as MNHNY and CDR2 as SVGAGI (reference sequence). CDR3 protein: CASSAKEEVQPQHF. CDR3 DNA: TGTGCCAGCTCGGCGAAAGAAGAAGTTCAGCCCCAGCATTTT.

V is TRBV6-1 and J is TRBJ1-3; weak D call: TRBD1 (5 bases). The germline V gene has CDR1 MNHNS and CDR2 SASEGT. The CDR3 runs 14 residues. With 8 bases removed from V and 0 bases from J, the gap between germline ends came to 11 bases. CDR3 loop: CASCTRGSGNTIYF. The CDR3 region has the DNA TGTGCCAGCTGTACGAGGGGCTCTGGAAACACCATATATTTT.

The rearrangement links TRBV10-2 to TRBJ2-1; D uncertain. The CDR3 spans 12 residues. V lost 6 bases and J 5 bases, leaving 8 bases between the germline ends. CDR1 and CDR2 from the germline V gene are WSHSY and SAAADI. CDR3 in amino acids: CASRASDNEQFF. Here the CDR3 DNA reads TGCGCCAGCAGGGCCTCAGACAATGAGCAGTTCTTC.

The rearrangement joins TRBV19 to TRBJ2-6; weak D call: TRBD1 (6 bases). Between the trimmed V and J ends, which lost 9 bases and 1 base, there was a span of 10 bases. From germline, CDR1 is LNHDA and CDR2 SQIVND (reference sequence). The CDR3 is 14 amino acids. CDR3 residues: CASIDRSGANVLTF. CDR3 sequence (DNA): TGTGCCAGCATAGACAGGTCTGGGGCCAACGTCCTGACTTTC.

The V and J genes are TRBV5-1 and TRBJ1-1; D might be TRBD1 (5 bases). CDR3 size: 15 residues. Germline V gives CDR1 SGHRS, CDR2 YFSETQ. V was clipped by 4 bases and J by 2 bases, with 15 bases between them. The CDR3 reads CASSHHGTDNTEAFF. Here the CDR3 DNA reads TGCGCCAGCAGCCACCACGGGACGGACAACACTGAAGCTTTCTTT.

The CDR3 loop is CASSFRAADTEAFF. DNA of the CDR3: TGTGCCAGCAGCTTCAGGGCGGCGGACACTGAAGCTTTCTTT. V usage is TRBV5-5 and J usage is TRBJ1-1, with D maybe TRBD1 (5 bases). The CDR3 sequence is 14 residues long. Germline V CDR1 and CDR2: SGHKS, YYEKEE (reference sequence). V was clipped by 2 bases and J by 3 bases, with 11 bases between them.

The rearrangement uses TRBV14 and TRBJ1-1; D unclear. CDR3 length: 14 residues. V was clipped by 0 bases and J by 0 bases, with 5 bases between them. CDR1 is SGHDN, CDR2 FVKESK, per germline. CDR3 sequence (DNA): TGTGCCAGCAGCCAAGATTTAGTGAACACTGAAGCTTTCTTT. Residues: CASSQDLVNTEAFF.

CDR3 coding DNA: TGTGCCAGCAGCGAGGGGGGATACCCGCACGAGCAGTACTTC. Protein: CASSEGGYPHEQYF. This rearrangement joins TRBV5-6 to TRBJ2-7, with D possibly being TRBD1 or TRBD2 (6 bases each). V dropped 4 bases and J dropped 5 bases, with 16 bases sitting between them. The germline V gene has CDR1 SGHDT and CDR2 YYEEEE. CDR3 size: 14 residues.

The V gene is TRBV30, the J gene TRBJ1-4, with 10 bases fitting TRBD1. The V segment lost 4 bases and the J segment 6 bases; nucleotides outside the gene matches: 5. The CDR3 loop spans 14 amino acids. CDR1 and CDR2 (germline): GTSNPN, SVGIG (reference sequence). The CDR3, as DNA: TGTGCCTGGACCCACGACAGGGGGCATGAAAAACTGTTTTTT. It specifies CAWTHDRGHEKLFF. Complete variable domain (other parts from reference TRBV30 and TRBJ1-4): SQTIHQWPATLVQPVGSPLSLECTVEGTSNPNLYWYRQAAGRGLQLLFYSVGIGQISSEVPQNLSASRPQDRQFILSSKKLLLSDSGFYLCAWTHDRGHEKLFFGSGTQLSVL.

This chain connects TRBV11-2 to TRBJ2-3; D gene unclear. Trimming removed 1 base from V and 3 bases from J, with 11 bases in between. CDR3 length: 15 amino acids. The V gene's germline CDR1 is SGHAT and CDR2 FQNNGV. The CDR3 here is CASSLVLTGTDTQYF. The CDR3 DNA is TGTGCCAGCAGCTTAGTTTTAACGGGTACAGATACGCAGTATTTT.

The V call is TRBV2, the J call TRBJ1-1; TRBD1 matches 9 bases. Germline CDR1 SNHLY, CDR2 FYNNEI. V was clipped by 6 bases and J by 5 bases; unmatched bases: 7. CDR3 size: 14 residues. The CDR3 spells CASSQGQGRTEAFF. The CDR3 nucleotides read TGTGCCAGCAGCCAAGGACAGGGGAGGACTGAAGCTTTCTTT.

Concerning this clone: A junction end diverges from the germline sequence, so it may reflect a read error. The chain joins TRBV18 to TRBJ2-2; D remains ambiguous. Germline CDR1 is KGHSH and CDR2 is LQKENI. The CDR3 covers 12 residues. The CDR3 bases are TGTGCCGGCTCACTCCGGTCCGGGGAGCTGTTTTTT. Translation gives CAGSLRSGELFF.

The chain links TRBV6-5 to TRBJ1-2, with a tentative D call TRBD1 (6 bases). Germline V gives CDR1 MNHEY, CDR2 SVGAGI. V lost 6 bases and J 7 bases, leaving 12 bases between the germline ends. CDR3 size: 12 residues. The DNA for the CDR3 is TGTGCCAGCAGGCTACAGGGATTTGGCTACACCTTC. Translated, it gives CASRLQGFGYTF.

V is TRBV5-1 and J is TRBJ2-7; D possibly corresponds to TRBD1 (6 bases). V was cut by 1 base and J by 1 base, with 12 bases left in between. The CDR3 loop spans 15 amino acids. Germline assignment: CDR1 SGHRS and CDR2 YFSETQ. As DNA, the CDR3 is TGCGCCAGCAGCTTGTCCGGACAGAGTTCCTACGAGCAGTACTTC. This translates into CASSLSGQSSYEQYF.

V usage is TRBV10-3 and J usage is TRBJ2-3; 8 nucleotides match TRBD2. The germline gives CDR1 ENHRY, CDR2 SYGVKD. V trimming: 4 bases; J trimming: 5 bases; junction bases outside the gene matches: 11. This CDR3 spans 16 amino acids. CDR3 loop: CAISGLGSGGGDTQYF. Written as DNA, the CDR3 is TGTGCCATCAGTGGACTGGGCAGCGGGGGTGGAGATACGCAGTATTTT.

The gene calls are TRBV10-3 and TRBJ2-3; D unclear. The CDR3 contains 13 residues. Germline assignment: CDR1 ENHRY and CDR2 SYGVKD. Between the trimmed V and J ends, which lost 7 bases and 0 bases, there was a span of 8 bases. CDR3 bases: TGTGCCATCAATCATGCAAGCACAGATACGCAGTATTTT. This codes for CAINHASTDTQYF.

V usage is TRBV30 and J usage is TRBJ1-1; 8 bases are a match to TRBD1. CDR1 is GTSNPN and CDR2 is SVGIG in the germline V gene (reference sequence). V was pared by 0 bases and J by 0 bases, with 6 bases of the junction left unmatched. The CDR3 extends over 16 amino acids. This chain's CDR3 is CAWSVTTGALNTEAFF. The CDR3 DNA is TGTGCCTGGAGTGTCACGACAGGGGCCTTGAACACTGAAGCTTTCTTT. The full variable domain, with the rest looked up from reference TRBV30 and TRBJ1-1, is SQTIHQWPATLVQPVGSPLSLECTVEGTSNPNLYWYRQAAGRGLQLLFYSVGIGQISSEVPQNLSASRPQDRQFILSSKKLLLSDSGFYLCAWSVTTGALNTEAFFGQGTRLTVV.

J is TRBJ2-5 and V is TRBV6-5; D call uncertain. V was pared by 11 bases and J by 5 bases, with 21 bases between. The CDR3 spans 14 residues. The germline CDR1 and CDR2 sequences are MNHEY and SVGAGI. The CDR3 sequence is CAACYRGRGETQYF. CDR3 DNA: TGTGCCGCCTGCTATCGTGGCCGTGGGGAGACCCAGTACTTC.

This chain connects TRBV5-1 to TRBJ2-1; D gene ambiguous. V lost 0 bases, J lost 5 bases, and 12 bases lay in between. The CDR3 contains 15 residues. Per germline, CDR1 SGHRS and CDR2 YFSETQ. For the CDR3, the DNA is TGCGCCAGCAGCTTGGACGTAGGACGGCACAATGAGCAGTTCTTC. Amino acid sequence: CASSLDVGRHNEQFF.

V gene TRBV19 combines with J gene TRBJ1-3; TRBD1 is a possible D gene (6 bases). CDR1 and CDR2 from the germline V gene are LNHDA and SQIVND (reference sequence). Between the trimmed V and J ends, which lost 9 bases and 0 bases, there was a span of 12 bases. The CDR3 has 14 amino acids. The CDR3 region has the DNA TGTGCCAGCTGGGGGGGCGCCTCTGGAAACACCATATATTTT. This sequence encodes CASWGGASGNTIYF.

For the CDR3, the DNA is TGTGCCAGCTCAGCCGGGACGGTAACCTACGAGCAGTACTTC. Its protein is CASSAGTVTYEQYF. The chain combines TRBV18 with TRBJ2-7; D possibly matches TRBD1 or TRBD2 (5 bases each). Germline CDR1 is KGHSH and CDR2 is LQKENI. The CDR3 is 14 amino acids. V was clipped by 5 bases and J by 2 bases, with 13 bases between them.